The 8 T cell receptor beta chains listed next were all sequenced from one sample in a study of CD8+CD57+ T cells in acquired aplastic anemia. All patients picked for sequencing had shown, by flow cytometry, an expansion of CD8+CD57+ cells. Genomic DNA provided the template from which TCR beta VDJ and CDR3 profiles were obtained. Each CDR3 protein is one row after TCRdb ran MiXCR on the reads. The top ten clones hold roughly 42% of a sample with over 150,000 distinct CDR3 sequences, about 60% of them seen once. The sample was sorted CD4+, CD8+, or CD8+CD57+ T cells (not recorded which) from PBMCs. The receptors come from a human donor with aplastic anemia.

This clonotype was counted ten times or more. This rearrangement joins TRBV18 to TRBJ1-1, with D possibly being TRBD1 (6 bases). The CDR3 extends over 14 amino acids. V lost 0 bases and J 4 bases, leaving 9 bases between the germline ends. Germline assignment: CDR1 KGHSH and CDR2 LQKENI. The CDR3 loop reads CASSPPGGSTEAFF. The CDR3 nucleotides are TGTGCCAGCTCACCACCAGGGGGAAGCACTGAAGCTTTCTTT.

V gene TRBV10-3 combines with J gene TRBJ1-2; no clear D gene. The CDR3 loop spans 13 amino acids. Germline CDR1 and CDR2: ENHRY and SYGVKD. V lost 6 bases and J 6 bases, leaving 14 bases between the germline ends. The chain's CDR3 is CAISHSGYNGYTF. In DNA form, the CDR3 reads TGTGCCATCAGCCACAGCGGTTACAATGGCTACACCTTC.

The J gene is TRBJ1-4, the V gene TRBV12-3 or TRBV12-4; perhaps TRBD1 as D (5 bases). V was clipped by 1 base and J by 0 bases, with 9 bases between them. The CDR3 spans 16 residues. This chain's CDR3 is CASSLGGEATNEKLFF. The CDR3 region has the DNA TGTGCCAGCAGTTTAGGGGGGGAGGCAACTAATGAAAAACTGTTTTTT.

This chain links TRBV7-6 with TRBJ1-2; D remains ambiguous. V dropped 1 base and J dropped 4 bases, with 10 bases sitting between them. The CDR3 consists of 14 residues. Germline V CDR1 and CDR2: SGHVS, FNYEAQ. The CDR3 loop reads CASSLGTGGYGYTF. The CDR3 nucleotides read TGTGCCAGCAGCTTAGGGACGGGTGGCTATGGCTACACCTTC.

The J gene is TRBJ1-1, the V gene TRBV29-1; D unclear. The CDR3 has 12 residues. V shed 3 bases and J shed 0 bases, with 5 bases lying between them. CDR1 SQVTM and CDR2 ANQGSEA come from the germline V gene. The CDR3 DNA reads TGCAGCGTTGAGGCACTGAACACTGAAGCTTTCTTT. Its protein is CSVEALNTEAFF.

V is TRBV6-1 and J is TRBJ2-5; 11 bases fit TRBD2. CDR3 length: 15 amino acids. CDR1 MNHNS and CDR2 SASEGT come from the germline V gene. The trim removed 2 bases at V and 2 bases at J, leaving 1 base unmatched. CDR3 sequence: CASSEIAGGQETQYF. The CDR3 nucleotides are TGTGCCAGCAGTGAAATAGCGGGGGGGCAAGAGACCCAGTACTTC.

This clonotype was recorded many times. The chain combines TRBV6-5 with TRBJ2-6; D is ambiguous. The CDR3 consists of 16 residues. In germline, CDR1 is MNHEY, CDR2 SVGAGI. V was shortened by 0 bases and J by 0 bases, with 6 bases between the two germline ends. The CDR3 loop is CASSYSRYSGANVLTF. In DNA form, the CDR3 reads TGTGCCAGCAGTTACTCGAGGTACTCTGGGGCCAACGTCCTGACTTTC.

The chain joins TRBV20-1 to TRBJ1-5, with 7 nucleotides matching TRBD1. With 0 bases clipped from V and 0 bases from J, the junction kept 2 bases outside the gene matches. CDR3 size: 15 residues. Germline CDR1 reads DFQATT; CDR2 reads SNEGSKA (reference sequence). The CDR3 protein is CSAREGQHSNQPQHF. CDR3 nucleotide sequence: TGCAGTGCTAGAGAGGGACAGCATAGCAATCAGCCCCAGCATTTT.